The 15 T cell receptor beta chains presented below share a single source sample, sequenced in a study of Ad26.COV2.S vaccination and SARS-CoV-2 variants. Indicated treatment: roughly 18 received Ad26.COV2.S at low or high dose, single or two shots; several received placebo; per-sample allocation not given. At day 63 after the first vaccine or placebo injection, samples were drawn. Generated by immunoSEQ multiplex PCR, the TCRdb table keeps only in-frame clones and is missing some. Among about 350,000 clones listed, 85% were seen once. Sequencing was performed on peripheral blood, taken in a trial of Ad26.COV2.S vaccine versus placebo. These receptors were obtained from a person between 18 and 59 years old who received the Ad26.COV2.S COVID-19 vaccine or a placebo.

This chain uses TRBV11-2 with TRBJ2-1; D uncertain. CDR1 is SGHAT, CDR2 FQNNGV, per germline. Between the trimmed V and J ends, which lost 4 bases and 4 bases, there was a span of 26 bases. The CDR3 extends over 19 amino acids. CDR3 sequence: CASSSIASVGRRYYNEQFF. CDR3 in DNA: TGTGCCAGCAGCTCCATCGCCTCAGTTGGACGGCGGTATTACAATGAGCAGTTCTTC.

The count of this clone is one. The chain uses TRBV6-2 or TRBV6-3 and TRBJ2-1; D remains ambiguous. Germline-derived CDR1 and CDR2 are MNHEY and SVGEGT. The CDR3 has 14 residues. Trimming left V 2 bases short and J 0 bases short, with 5 bases between. The CDR3 coding sequence is TGTGCCAGCAGTTACATTAGCTCCTACAATGAGCAGTTCTTC. This sequence encodes CASSYISSYNEQFF.

The chain links TRBV18 to TRBJ1-2; perhaps TRBD1 as D (5 bases). This CDR3 spans 13 amino acids. V was shortened by 3 bases and J by 8 bases, with 13 bases between the two germline ends. CDR1 is KGHSH, CDR2 LQKENI, per germline. The CDR3 loop reads CASSPGPTGGYTF. CDR3 nucleotide sequence: TGTGCCAGCTCACCGGGGCCCACCGGAGGCTACACCTTC.

In this sample, this clone turned up once. This chain uses TRBV4-3 with TRBJ2-1; 7 bases are a match to TRBD1. The CDR3 has 15 residues. The germline CDR1 and CDR2 sequences are LGHNA and YSLEER. The junction had 5 bases not matched to a gene; V was cut back by 0 bases and J by 6 bases. The CDR3 sequence: CASSQDTGEGNEQFF. The CDR3 DNA reads as TGCGCCAGCAGCCAAGATACAGGGGAAGGCAATGAGCAGTTCTTC.

This sequence joins TRBV15 and TRBJ2-3, with a tentative D call TRBD2 (5 bases). With 1 base removed from V and 5 bases from J, the gap between germline ends came to 13 bases. Germline V CDR1 and CDR2: LNHNV, YYDKDF (reference sequence). This CDR3 region has 15 residues. The CDR3 here is CATSRARQGGDTQYF. The DNA for the CDR3 is TGTGCCACCAGCAGAGCTAGACAAGGAGGAGATACGCAGTATTTT.

The V gene is TRBV12-3 or TRBV12-4, the J gene TRBJ1-1, with D unclear. CDR3 size: 11 residues. Trimming pared 7 bases from V and 6 bases from J, leaving 9 bases between. This chain's CDR3 is CASINRAEAFF. CDR3 DNA: TGTGCCAGCATTAACAGAGCTGAAGCTTTCTTT.

The chain joins TRBV4-1 to TRBJ2-3; a weak D match, TRBD1 (6 bases). With 1 base removed from V and 3 bases from J, the gap between germline ends came to 11 bases. Germline V gene lookup returns CDR1 MGHRA and CDR2 YSYEKL. This CDR3 is 15 amino acids long. The CDR3 here is CASSQVGRGTDTQYF. DNA of the CDR3: TGCGCCAGCAGCCAAGTCGGCAGGGGTACAGATACGCAGTATTTT.

The V call is TRBV19, the J call TRBJ1-3; TRBD1 aligns across 7 bases. This CDR3 is 14 amino acids long. From germline, CDR1 is LNHDA and CDR2 SQIVND (reference sequence). Trimming took 9 bases from V and 4 from J; bases not matched to a gene: 9. CDR3 in DNA: TGTGCCAGCACCGGGACAGACGACGGAAACACCATATATTTT. Its protein product is CASTGTDDGNTIYF. The complete variable domain, with remaining parts taken from reference TRBV19 and TRBJ1-3, reads DGGITQSPKYLFRKEGQNVTLSCEQNLNHDAMYWYRQDPGQGLRLIYYSQIVNDFQKGDIAEGYSVSREKKESFPLTVTSAQKNPTAFYLCASTGTDDGNTIYFGEGSWLTVV.

The chain employs TRBV16 and TRBJ2-7; 7 nucleotides align to TRBD1. Trimming cost V 4 bases and J 7 bases; bases outside gene matches: 7. Per germline, CDR1 KGHSY and CDR2 FQNENV. The CDR3 length is 13 residues. This chain's CDR3 is CASSPSTGIEQYF. CDR3 coding DNA: TGTGCCAGCAGCCCCTCGACAGGGATTGAGCAGTACTTC.

The V and J genes are TRBV19 and TRBJ2-1, with D possibly being TRBD2 (5 bases). This CDR3 contains 15 residues. CDR1 LNHDA and CDR2 SQIVND come from the germline V gene (reference sequence). V was pared by 2 bases and J by 5 bases, with 13 bases between. DNA for the CDR3: TGTGCCAGTAGTATATCTGCGGGCTTTCACAATGAGCAGTTCTTC. It is translated as CASSISAGFHNEQFF.

The chain links TRBV19 to TRBJ2-5; D call uncertain. V shed 9 bases and J shed 1 base, with 18 bases lying between them. In germline, CDR1 is LNHDA, CDR2 SQIVND (reference sequence). The CDR3 is 15 residues long. In DNA form, the CDR3 reads TGTGCCAGCTCAGGCTCAGCGATCCCCCAAGAGACCCAGTACTTC. Residues: CASSGSAIPQETQYF.

The rearrangement links TRBV18 to TRBJ2-2; D not resolved. The V end was cut by 6 bases, the J end by 3 bases, with 14 bases between. Germline V gene lookup returns CDR1 KGHSH and CDR2 LQKENI. The CDR3 loop spans 15 amino acids. In nucleotides, the CDR3 is TGTGCCAGCTCCCTTATGGACCCTTACACCGGGGAGCTGTTTTTT. This gives the protein CASSLMDPYTGELFF.

This clone is a singleton in its sample. V usage is TRBV29-1 and J usage is TRBJ2-1; 10 bases match TRBD2. The V gene's germline CDR1 is SQVTM and CDR2 ANQGSEA. Trimming at V came to 4 bases and at J to 5 bases, leaving 8 bases not matched to a gene. The CDR3 loop spans 15 amino acids. The CDR3: CSVVDPSGSDNEQFF. In nucleotides, the CDR3 is TGCAGCGTTGTTGATCCTAGCGGGAGCGACAATGAGCAGTTCTTC.

The V gene is TRBV6-2 or TRBV6-3, the J gene TRBJ2-7, with D unresolved. The CDR3 is 14 residues long. V was clipped by 3 bases and J by 6 bases, with 15 bases between them. Per the germline V gene, CDR1 is MNHEY and CDR2 is SVGEGT. The CDR3 DNA is TGTGCCAGCAGTTATCAAGCCCCCTCGGGCGAGCAGTACTTC. This codes for CASSYQAPSGEQYF.

The CDR3 DNA follows: TGTGCCAGCAGCTTAGGAATAGCGGGAGGGGAGAGTGAGCAGTTCTTC. It encodes CASSLGIAGGESEQFF. The V call is TRBV7-2, the J call TRBJ2-1; 11 bases agree with TRBD2. Germline V lookup: CDR1 SGHTA, CDR2 FQGNSA. V was clipped by 1 base and J by 9 bases; unmatched bases: 8. The CDR3 is 16 amino acids.